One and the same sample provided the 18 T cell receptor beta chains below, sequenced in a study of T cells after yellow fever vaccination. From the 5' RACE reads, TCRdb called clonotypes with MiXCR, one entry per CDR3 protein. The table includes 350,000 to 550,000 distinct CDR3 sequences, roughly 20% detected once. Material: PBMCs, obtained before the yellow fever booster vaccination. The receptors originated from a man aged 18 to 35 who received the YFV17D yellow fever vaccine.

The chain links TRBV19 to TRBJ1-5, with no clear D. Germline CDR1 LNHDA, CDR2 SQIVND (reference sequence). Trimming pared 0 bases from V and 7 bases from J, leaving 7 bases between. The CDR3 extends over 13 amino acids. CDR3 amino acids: CASSIEVAQPQHF. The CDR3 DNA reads TGTGCCAGTAGTATAGAGGTGGCACAGCCCCAGCATTTT. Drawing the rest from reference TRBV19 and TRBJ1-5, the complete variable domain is DGGITQSPKYLFRKEGQNVTLSCEQNLNHDAMYWYRQDPGQGLRLIYYSQIVNDFQKGDIAEGYSVSREKKESFPLTVTSAQKNPTAFYLCASSIEVAQPQHFGDGTRLSIL.

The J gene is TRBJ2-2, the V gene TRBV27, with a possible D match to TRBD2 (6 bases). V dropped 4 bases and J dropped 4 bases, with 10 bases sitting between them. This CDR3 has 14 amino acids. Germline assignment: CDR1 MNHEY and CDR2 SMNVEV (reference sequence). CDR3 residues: CASSYLAPTGELFF. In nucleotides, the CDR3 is TGTGCCAGCAGTTATCTAGCGCCCACCGGGGAGCTGTTTTTT.

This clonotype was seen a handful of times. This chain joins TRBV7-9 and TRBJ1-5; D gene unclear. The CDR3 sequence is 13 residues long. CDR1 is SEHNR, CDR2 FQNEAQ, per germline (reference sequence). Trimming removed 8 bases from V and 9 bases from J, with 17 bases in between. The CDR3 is CASGYVGSGPQHF. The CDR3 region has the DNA TGTGCCAGCGGGTACGTGGGGTCCGGGCCCCAGCATTTT.

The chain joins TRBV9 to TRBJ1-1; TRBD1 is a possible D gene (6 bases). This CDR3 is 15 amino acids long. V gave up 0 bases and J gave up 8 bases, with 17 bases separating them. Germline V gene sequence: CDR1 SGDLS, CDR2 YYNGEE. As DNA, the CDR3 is TGTGCCAGCAGCGTAGGGGGTAGGGGGGTGCGAGAAGCTTTCTTT. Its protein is CASSVGGRGVREAFF.

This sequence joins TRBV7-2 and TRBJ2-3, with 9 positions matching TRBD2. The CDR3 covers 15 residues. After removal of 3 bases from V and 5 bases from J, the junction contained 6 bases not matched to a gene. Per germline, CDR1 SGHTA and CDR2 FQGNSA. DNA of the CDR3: TGTGCCAGCAGCTTGCGCGGGGGGGCCATAGATACGCAGTATTTT. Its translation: CASSLRGGAIDTQYF.

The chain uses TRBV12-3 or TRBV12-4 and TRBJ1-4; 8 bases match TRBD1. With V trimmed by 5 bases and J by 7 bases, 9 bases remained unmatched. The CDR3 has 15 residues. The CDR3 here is CASSPWTGKVEKLFF. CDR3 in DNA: TGTGCCAGCAGTCCATGGACAGGGAAGGTTGAAAAACTGTTTTTT.

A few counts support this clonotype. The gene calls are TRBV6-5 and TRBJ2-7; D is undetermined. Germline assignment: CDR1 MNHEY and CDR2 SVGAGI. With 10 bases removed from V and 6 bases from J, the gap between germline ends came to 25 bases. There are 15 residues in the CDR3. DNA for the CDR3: TGTGCCACCTCCCCCTCTGCCAGTGGTACGGGCGAGCAGTACTTC. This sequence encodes CATSPSASGTGEQYF.

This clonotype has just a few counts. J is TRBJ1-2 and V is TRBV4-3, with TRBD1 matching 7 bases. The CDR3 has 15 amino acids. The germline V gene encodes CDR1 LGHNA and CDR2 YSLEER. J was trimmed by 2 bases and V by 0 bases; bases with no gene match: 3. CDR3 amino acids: CASSQEEGANYGYTF. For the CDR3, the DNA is TGCGCCAGCAGCCAAGAGGAGGGGGCGAACTATGGCTACACCTTC.

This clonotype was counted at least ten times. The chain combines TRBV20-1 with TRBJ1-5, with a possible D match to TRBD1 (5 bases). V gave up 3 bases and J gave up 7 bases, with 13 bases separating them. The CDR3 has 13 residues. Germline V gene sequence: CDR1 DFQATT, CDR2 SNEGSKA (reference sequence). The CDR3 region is CSASSRVGQPQHF. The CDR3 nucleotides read TGCAGTGCTAGTAGCAGGGTTGGGCAGCCCCAGCATTTT.

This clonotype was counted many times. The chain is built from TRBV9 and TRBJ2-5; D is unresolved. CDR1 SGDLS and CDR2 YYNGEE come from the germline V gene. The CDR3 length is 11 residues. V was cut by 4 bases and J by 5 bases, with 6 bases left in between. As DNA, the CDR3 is TGTGCCAGCAGCATGGGGGAGACCCAGTACTTC. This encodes CASSMGETQYF.

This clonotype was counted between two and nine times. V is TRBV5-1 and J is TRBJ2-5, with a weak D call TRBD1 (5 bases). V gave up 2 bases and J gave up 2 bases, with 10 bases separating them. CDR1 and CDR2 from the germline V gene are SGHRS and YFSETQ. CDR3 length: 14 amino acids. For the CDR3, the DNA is TGCGCCAGCAGCTTCTATAAGGGGCAAGAGACCCAGTACTTC. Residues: CASSFYKGQETQYF.

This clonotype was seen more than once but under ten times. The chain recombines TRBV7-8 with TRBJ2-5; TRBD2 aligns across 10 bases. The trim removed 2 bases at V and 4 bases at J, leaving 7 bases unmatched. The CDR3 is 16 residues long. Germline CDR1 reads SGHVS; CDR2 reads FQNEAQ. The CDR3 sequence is CASSLRLAGVRETQYF. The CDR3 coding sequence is TGTGCCAGCAGCTTAAGGCTAGCGGGGGTTCGAGAGACCCAGTACTTC.

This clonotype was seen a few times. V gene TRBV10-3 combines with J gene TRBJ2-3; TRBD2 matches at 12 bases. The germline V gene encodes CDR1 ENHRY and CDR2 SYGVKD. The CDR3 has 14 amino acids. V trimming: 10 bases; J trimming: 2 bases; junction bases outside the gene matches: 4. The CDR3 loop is CATGLAGPTDTQYF. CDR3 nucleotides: TGTGCCACCGGACTAGCGGGACCCACAGATACGCAGTATTTT.

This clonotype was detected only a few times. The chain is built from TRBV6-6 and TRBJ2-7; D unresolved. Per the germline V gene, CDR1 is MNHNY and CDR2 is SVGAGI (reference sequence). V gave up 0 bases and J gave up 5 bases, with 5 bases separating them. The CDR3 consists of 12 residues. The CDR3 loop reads CASSYSQDEQYV. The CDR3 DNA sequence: TGTGCCAGCAGTTACTCGCAGGACGAGCAGTACGTC.

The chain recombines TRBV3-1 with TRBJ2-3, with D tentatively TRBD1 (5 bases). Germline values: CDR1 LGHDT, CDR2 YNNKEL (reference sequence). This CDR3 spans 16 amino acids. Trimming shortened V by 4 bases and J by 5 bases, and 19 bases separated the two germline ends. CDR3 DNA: TGTGCCAGCAGCCCCCAGGGCTGGCTAGTTGGAGATACGCAGTATTTT. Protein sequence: CASSPQGWLVGDTQYF.

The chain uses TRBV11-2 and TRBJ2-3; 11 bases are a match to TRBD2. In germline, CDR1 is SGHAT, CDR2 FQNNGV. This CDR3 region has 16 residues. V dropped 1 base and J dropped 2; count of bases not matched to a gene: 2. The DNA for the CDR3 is TGTGCCAGCAGCTTAGCGACTAGCGGGGACACAGATACGCAGTATTTT. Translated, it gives CASSLATSGDTDTQYF.

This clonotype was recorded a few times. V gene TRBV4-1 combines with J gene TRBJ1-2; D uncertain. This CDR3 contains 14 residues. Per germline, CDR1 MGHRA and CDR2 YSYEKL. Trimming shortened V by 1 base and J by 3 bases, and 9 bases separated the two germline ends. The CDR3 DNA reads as TGCGCCAGCAGCCAAGTTCGAGTAGACTATGGCTACACCTTC. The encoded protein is CASSQVRVDYGYTF.

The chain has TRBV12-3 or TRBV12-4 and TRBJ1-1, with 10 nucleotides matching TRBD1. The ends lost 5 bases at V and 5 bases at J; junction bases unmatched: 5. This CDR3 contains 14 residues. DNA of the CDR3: TGTGCCAGCAGTCCGGACAGGGGGTATACTGAAGCTTTCTTT. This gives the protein CASSPDRGYTEAFF.